This TCR beta chain was observed in a study of blood T cell repertoires in COVID-19. The method was immunoSEQ multiplex PCR; TCRdb's version includes in-frame clones alone and lacks a portion of them. The sample has roughly 360,000 clones, roughly 90% seen once. The germline V gene has CDR1 LNHDA and CDR2 SQIVND (reference sequence). Trimming removed 5 bases at V and 5 bases at J, with 12 bases between. The CDR3 contains 13 residues. Source material: PBMCs or T cells enriched from blood (not recorded which). The receptor's source is a woman aged 25 to 45 with acute COVID-19. This chain connects TRBV19 to TRBJ1-1, with a tentative D call TRBD1 (5 bases). This CDR3 reads CASSAQGGTEAFF. The CDR3 DNA sequence: TGTGCCAGTAGTGCCCAGGGTGGGACTGAAGCTTTCTTT. Full variable domain (missing parts from reference TRBV19 and TRBJ1-1): DGGITQSPKYLFRKEGQNVTLSCEQNLNHDAMYWYRQDPGQGLRLIYYSQIVNDFQKGDIAEGYSVSREKKESFPLTVTSAQKNPTAFYLCASSAQGGTEAFFGQGTRLTVV.